Following are 10 T cell receptor beta chains from one sample sequenced in a study of T-cell memory formation after mild COVID-19. TCRdb analysed the 5' RACE reads with MiXCR anew, one entry per CDR3 protein. The sample holds about 470,000 distinct CDR3 sequences, around a quarter seen once. Sequences were obtained from PBMCs or a T cell subset sorted from them (not recorded which). The source of these receptors is an adult woman who had mild COVID-19 (a few samples of this study predate the infection). Cell type and time point are not known.

This chain links TRBV4-3 with TRBJ2-1; 13 bases align to TRBD2. The CDR3 runs 16 residues. Germline-derived CDR1 and CDR2 are LGHNA and YSLEER. The V and J ends lost 3 bases and 9 bases, in that order; junction bases with no gene match: 8. CDR3 region: CASSHLLAGGGAEQFF. For the CDR3, the DNA is TGCGCCAGCAGCCATCTACTAGCGGGAGGGGGGGCTGAGCAGTTCTTC.

The chain recombines TRBV28 with TRBJ2-3; 12 bases align to TRBD2. CDR1 and CDR2 (germline): MDHEN, SYDVKM. This CDR3 has 16 residues. V was clipped by 3 bases and J by 4 bases; unmatched bases: 5. This CDR3 reads CASSFPSGRASDTQYF. Written as DNA, the CDR3 is TGTGCCAGCAGTTTTCCTAGCGGGAGGGCGTCAGATACGCAGTATTTT.

The table lists this clonotype with many counts. V and J are TRBV27 and TRBJ2-6; D ambiguous. This CDR3 spans 16 amino acids. Trimming pared 2 bases from V and 0 bases from J, leaving 8 bases between. The germline V gene has CDR1 MNHEY and CDR2 SMNVEV (reference sequence). Written as DNA, the CDR3 is TGTGCCAGCAGTTTAAGGGCAACCTCTGGGGCCAACGTCCTGACTTTC. This gives the protein CASSLRATSGANVLTF.

The V call is TRBV11-3, the J call TRBJ2-7, with 12 bases identical to TRBD2. Looked up from germline, CDR1 is SGHNT and CDR2 is YENEEA. CDR3 length: 15 residues. Germline trimming cut 5 bases from V and 5 bases from J; bases unmatched to any gene: 7. CDR3 protein: CASSVLAGGIHEQYF. CDR3 coding DNA: TGTGCCAGCAGCGTCCTAGCGGGAGGGATCCACGAGCAGTACTTC.

In this sample, this clonotype turned up a few times. This chain links TRBV12-3 or TRBV12-4 with TRBJ1-5; the D gene is possibly TRBD1 (5 bases). The CDR3 consists of 16 residues. With 0 bases removed from V and 4 bases from J, the gap between germline ends came to 13 bases. CDR3 sequence: CASSLAQQAGNQPQHF. DNA of the CDR3: TGTGCCAGCAGTTTAGCGCAACAGGCGGGTAATCAGCCCCAGCATTTT.

This clonotype was found a few times. The V gene is TRBV27, the J gene TRBJ2-1; D is perhaps TRBD1 or TRBD2 (6 bases each). The CDR3 has 14 amino acids. Germline CDR1 and CDR2: MNHEY and SMNVEV (reference sequence). Trimming removed 9 bases from V and 2 bases from J, with 14 bases in between. CDR3 in amino acids: CASGGGSPYNEQFF. The CDR3 region has the DNA TGTGCCAGTGGAGGGGGGAGTCCCTACAATGAGCAGTTCTTC.

This chain joins TRBV6-6 and TRBJ2-7; 10 positions match TRBD1. The length of the CDR3 is 15 residues. Germline-derived CDR1 and CDR2 are MNHNY and SVGAGI (reference sequence). Trimming at V came to 6 bases and at J to 3 bases, leaving 8 bases not matched to a gene. CDR3 bases: TGTGCCAGCAGATCCGGGACAGGGGCAGTCTACGAGCAGTACTTC. It is translated as CASRSGTGAVYEQYF.

This chain links TRBV14 with TRBJ2-7; 9 nucleotides align to TRBD1. The trim removed 6 bases at V and 3 bases at J, leaving 6 bases unmatched. Germline CDR1 is SGHDN and CDR2 is FVKESK. This CDR3 is built from 14 residues. The CDR3 coding sequence is TGTGCCAGCAGGCGGACAGGGGAAGGCTACGAGCAGTACTTC. Its protein is CASRRTGEGYEQYF.

The chain has TRBV7-9 and TRBJ1-2; D gene ambiguous. V dropped 0 bases and J dropped 8 bases, with 16 bases sitting between them. CDR3 length: 15 residues. From germline, CDR1 is SEHNR and CDR2 FQNEAQ (reference sequence). CDR3 region: CASSLAGIWEIGYTF. CDR3 in DNA: TGTGCCAGCAGCTTAGCCGGGATCTGGGAGATAGGCTACACCTTC.

This sequence joins TRBV6-2 or TRBV6-3 and TRBJ2-7; TRBD2 agrees at 12 bases. Germline CDR1 and CDR2: MNHEY and SVGEGT. This CDR3 spans 15 amino acids. Unmatched junction bases numbered 5, after V lost 6 bases and J lost 2 bases. CDR3 region: CASRPLAGGTYEQYF. In DNA, the CDR3 is TGTGCCAGCAGACCACTAGCGGGGGGAACCTACGAGCAGTACTTC.